The 23 T cell receptor beta chains below all came from one sample that was sequenced in a study of blood T cell repertoires in COVID-19. TCRdb's table, derived via immunoSEQ multiplex PCR, lists solely in-frame clones and lacks some. The sample shows roughly 200,000 clones, 87% of them seen only once. What was sequenced was peripheral blood. All receptors come from a man in his 60s who had recovered from COVID-19.

J is TRBJ1-1 and V is TRBV19; 7 bases agree with TRBD1. Germline V gene lookup returns CDR1 LNHDA and CDR2 SQIVND (reference sequence). The CDR3 consists of 17 residues. J lost 0 bases, V lost 7 bases, and 14 bases had no gene match. This chain's CDR3 is CASKVIRTGEVNTEAFF. The CDR3 bases are TGTGCCAGTAAGGTCATAAGGACAGGCGAGGTGAACACTGAAGCTTTCTTT.

The chain joins TRBV5-4 to TRBJ1-2, with D possibly TRBD1 on 5 matching bases. V lost 1 base, J lost 3 bases, and 10 bases lay in between. CDR3 length equals 14 residues. Germline values: CDR1 SGHNT, CDR2 YYREEE (reference sequence). The DNA for the CDR3 is TGTGCCAGCAGCTTGAAGATGGGGCACTATGGCTACACCTTC. As protein: CASSLKMGHYGYTF.

The J gene is TRBJ2-2, the V gene TRBV9, with TRBD2 matching over 7 bases. Germline CDR1 and CDR2: SGDLS and YYNGEE. With 1 base clipped from V and 2 bases from J, the junction kept 2 bases outside the gene matches. The CDR3 sequence is 15 residues long. The CDR3 DNA is TGTGCCAGCAGCGTAACTAGCGCCAACACCGGGGAGCTGTTTTTT. This gives the protein CASSVTSANTGELFF.

This chain uses TRBV3-1 (or the pseudogene TRBV3-2) with TRBJ1-1; D uncertain. The CDR3 extends over 14 amino acids. V was clipped by 1 base and J by 10 bases, with 16 bases between them. The germline CDR1 and CDR2 sequences are LGHDT and YNNKEL (reference sequence). CDR3 sequence reads: CASSQGEVWQGAFF. For the CDR3, the DNA is TGTGCCAGCAGCCAAGGCGAGGTTTGGCAAGGAGCTTTCTTT.

This clone appeared once. The rearrangement joins TRBV7-2 to TRBJ1-3; the D gene is possibly TRBD1 (6 bases). Germline V lookup: CDR1 SGHTA, CDR2 FQGNSA. The V end was cut by 5 bases, the J end by 8 bases, with 13 bases between. The CDR3 has 13 amino acids. CDR3 sequence reads: CASSTGIGYTIYF. DNA for the CDR3: TGTGCCAGCAGCACAGGGATTGGGTACACCATATATTTT.

The V call is TRBV28, the J call TRBJ1-5; no definite D call. The V end was cut by 7 bases, the J end by 1 base, with 14 bases between. Germline V gene sequence: CDR1 MDHEN, CDR2 SYDVKM. There are 15 residues in the CDR3. The CDR3, as DNA: TGTGCCAGCACGCGCACCCATTCGAGCAATCAGCCCCAGCATTTT. Its protein product is CASTRTHSSNQPQHF. The whole variable domain, remainder taken from reference TRBV28 and TRBJ1-5, is DVKVTQSSRYLVKRTGEKVFLECVQDMDHENMFWYRQDPGLGLRLIYFSYDVKMKEKGDIPEGYSVSREKKERFSLILESASTNQTSMYLCASTRTHSSNQPQHFGDGTRLSIL.

J is TRBJ1-1 and V is TRBV6-2 or TRBV6-3; 8 bases fit TRBD1. The trim removed 0 bases at V and 5 bases at J, leaving 11 bases unmatched. Germline CDR1 and CDR2: MNHEY and SVGEGT. The CDR3 consists of 17 residues. CDR3 coding DNA: TGTGCCAGCAGTTACTCGGGCGGAGTTCAGGGGGCGACTGAAGCTTTCTTT. Protein sequence: CASSYSGGVQGATEAFF.

The gene calls are TRBV5-1 and TRBJ2-1; 7 bases are shared with TRBD2. This CDR3 is built from 13 residues. V trimming: 0 bases; J trimming: 8 bases; junction bases outside the gene matches: 2. Germline V gene data show CDR1 as SGHRS and CDR2 as YFSETQ. Here the CDR3 reads CASSLGLADEQFF. The CDR3 DNA reads as TGCGCCAGCAGCTTGGGTCTAGCGGATGAGCAGTTCTTC. The complete variable domain, with remaining parts taken from reference TRBV5-1 and TRBJ2-1, reads KAGVTQTPRYLIKTRGQQVTLSCSPISGHRSVSWYQQTPGQGLQFLFEYFSETQRNKGNFPGRFSGRQFSNSRSEMNVSTLELGDSALYLCASSLGLADEQFFGPGTRLTVL.

The genes are TRBV5-1 and TRBJ1-4; 9 bases match TRBD1. Germline V gene data show CDR1 as SGHRS and CDR2 as YFSETQ. The CDR3 runs to 14 residues. After removal of 3 bases from V and 8 bases from J, the junction contained 5 bases not matched to a gene. CDR3 sequence reads: CASSSTGGSEKLFF. The CDR3 region has the DNA TGCGCCAGCAGCTCGACAGGGGGGTCCGAAAAACTGTTTTTT.

This clone appeared a few times. This rearrangement joins TRBV7-9 to TRBJ1-2; 12 bases match TRBD1. CDR1 and CDR2 (germline): SEHNR, FQNEAQ (reference sequence). V was pared by 5 bases and J by 9 bases, with 7 bases of the junction left unmatched. CDR3 length: 14 amino acids. Here the CDR3 reads CASSPGQGATSYTF. CDR3 nucleotide sequence: TGTGCCAGCAGCCCGGGACAGGGGGCGACTAGCTACACCTTC.

This chain uses TRBV29-1 with TRBJ2-2; D gene unclear. This CDR3 is built from 10 residues. The germline V and J ends were trimmed by 7 bases and 6 bases, with 6 bases remaining between them. Germline CDR1 reads SQVTM; CDR2 reads ANQGSEA. The CDR3 coding sequence is TGCAGCGCCTTTGCCGGGGAGCTGTTTTTT. Protein product: CSAFAGELFF.

The chain carries TRBV25-1 and TRBJ2-2; 9 nucleotides match TRBD1. Germline lookup yields CDR1 MGHDK and CDR2 SYGVNS. The CDR3 runs to 14 residues. The junction had 1 base not matched to a gene; V was cut back by 4 bases and J by 4 bases. CDR3 sequence: CASSGTGVTGELFF. DNA for the CDR3: TGTGCCAGCAGTGGGACAGGGGTCACCGGGGAGCTGTTTTTT.

This clone is a singleton in its sample. The CDR3 bases are TGTGCCAGCATATTGACTAGCGCGGGACTTGGGACCCAGTACTTC. Translated: CASILTSAGLGTQYF. V gene TRBV2 combines with J gene TRBJ2-5; 8 nucleotides line up with TRBD2. Trimming took 7 bases from V and 7 from J; bases not matched to a gene: 14. The CDR3 consists of 15 residues. Per germline, CDR1 SNHLY and CDR2 FYNNEI.

The chain uses TRBV7-3 and TRBJ1-2, with 10 nucleotides matching TRBD1. With V trimmed by 3 bases and J by 6 bases, 10 bases remained unmatched. The CDR3 is 16 amino acids. Germline CDR1 reads SGHTA; CDR2 reads FQGTGA. Here the CDR3 DNA reads TGTGCCAGCAGCTTCGGACAGGGGGGGAGAATTGATGGCTACACCTTC. Translated, it gives CASSFGQGGRIDGYTF.

V usage is TRBV7-9 and J usage is TRBJ2-7; 7 bases match TRBD2. V was pared by 5 bases and J by 2 bases, with 12 bases of the junction left unmatched. The CDR3 covers 16 residues. Per the germline V gene, CDR1 is SEHNR and CDR2 is FQNEAQ (reference sequence). CDR3 loop: CASSPWGGRRTYEQYF. The CDR3 nucleotides read TGTGCCAGCAGCCCGTGGGGGGGAAGGAGAACCTACGAGCAGTACTTC.

The J gene is TRBJ2-1, the V gene TRBV12-3 or TRBV12-4; TRBD1 matches at 7 bases. This CDR3 is built from 13 residues. J was trimmed by 1 base and V by 7 bases; bases with no gene match: 1. CDR3: CASKQGSYNEQFF. The CDR3 DNA follows: TGTGCCAGCAAACAGGGGTCCTACAATGAGCAGTTCTTC.

This clone showed up just a few times. The chain links TRBV7-6 to TRBJ2-1, with 10 bases lining up with TRBD1. The CDR3 is made up of 15 amino acids. The V gene end was trimmed by 6 bases and the J gene end by 5 bases; junction bases not matched to a gene: 7. Germline V gene lookup returns CDR1 SGHVS and CDR2 FNYEAQ. The CDR3 spells CASRPRTGGNNEQFF. Here the CDR3 DNA reads TGTGCCAGCAGGCCCCGGACAGGGGGGAACAATGAGCAGTTCTTC. The variable domain in full, completed from reference TRBV7-6 and TRBJ2-1, reads GAGVSQSPRYKVTKRGQDVALRCDPISGHVSLYWYRQALGQGPEFLTYFNYEAQQDKSGLPNDRFSAERPEGSISTLTIQRTEQRDSAMYRCASRPRTGGNNEQFFGPGTRLTVL.

This sequence joins TRBV28 and TRBJ2-7; 11 bases match TRBD2. This CDR3 spans 16 amino acids. Losses at the gene ends were 3 bases for V and 4 bases for J; bases not matched to a gene: 8. Germline loops: CDR1 MDHEN, CDR2 SYDVKM. CDR3 protein: CASSFLTSGRGYEQYF. The CDR3 DNA is TGTGCCAGCAGTTTCCTAACTAGCGGGAGAGGGTACGAGCAGTACTTC.

A single count supports this clone. The rearrangement joins TRBV9 to TRBJ2-5, with 9 bases that match TRBD2. J lost 5 bases, V lost 1 base, and 6 bases had no gene match. The germline CDR1 and CDR2 sequences are SGDLS and YYNGEE. The CDR3 is 15 amino acids. This chain's CDR3 is CASSVRAGGRETQYF. The CDR3, as DNA: TGTGCCAGCAGCGTACGAGCGGGGGGCCGGGAGACCCAGTACTTC.

This chain connects TRBV3-1 (or the pseudogene TRBV3-2) to TRBJ2-1, with D tentatively TRBD2 (6 bases). V lost 3 bases and J lost 9, with 18 bases in between. The CDR3 length is 15 residues. The germline gives CDR1 LGHDT, CDR2 YNNKEL (reference sequence). The DNA for the CDR3 is TGTGCCAGCAGCCAGGGCCGACGGGAGATAGGTGAGCAGTTCTTC. It translates to CASSQGRREIGEQFF.

A few counts support this clone. The J gene is TRBJ1-4, the V gene TRBV12-3 or TRBV12-4; the D is unclear. Trimming left V 2 bases short and J 6 bases short, with 4 bases between. This CDR3 is built from 12 residues. The CDR3 reads CASSLQDEKLFF. Written as DNA, the CDR3 is TGTGCCAGCAGTTTACAGGATGAAAAACTGTTTTTT.

This chain joins TRBV28 and TRBJ2-1; 7 bases line up with TRBD1. The ends lost 1 base at V and 3 bases at J; junction bases unmatched: 9. This CDR3 has 17 residues. Germline CDR1 and CDR2: MDHEN and SYDVKM. The CDR3 is CASSLYSTGAIYNEQFF. CDR3 bases: TGTGCCAGCAGTTTATACTCCACAGGGGCTATCTACAATGAGCAGTTCTTC.

The chain is built from TRBV5-1 and TRBJ1-1; 7 nucleotides match TRBD1. There are 16 residues in the CDR3. CDR1 SGHRS and CDR2 YFSETQ come from the germline V gene. With V trimmed by 4 bases and J by 1 base, 10 bases remained unmatched. The CDR3 loop is CASSPGFGQANTEAFF. CDR3 coding DNA: TGCGCCAGCAGCCCTGGTTTTGGACAGGCGAACACTGAAGCTTTCTTT.